The rows below give T cell receptor beta chains drawn from one sample of a study of T cell responses to AZD1222 COVID-19 vaccine. Data came from immunoSEQ multiplex PCR; TCRdb stores just in-frame clones and leaves some out. Here the sample spans over 100,000 clones, approximately 88% being singletons. This sample comprised peripheral blood, obtained on day 0 of AZD1222 vaccination. These receptor sequences come from an adult in good health. Both conserved end residues are part of each CDR3. D genes are given only for firm matches. Only part of the rows carry a size: once, few, many, or a class if the clone is expanded.

abundance	v_gene	j_gene	d_gene	CDR3nt	CDR3aa
once	TRBV18	TRBJ2-5	TRBD2	TGTGCCAGCTGCCGGGACTACAGTGCAGAGACCCAGTACTTC	CASCRDYSAETQYF
NA	TRBV18	TRBJ1-4	TRBD1	TGTGCCAGCTCACCGAACACAGGGGGGCAAGAAAAACTGTTTTTT	CASSPNTGGQEKLFF
NA	TRBV19	TRBJ1-2	NA	TGTGCCAGTAGTATAACTGGCAGCACCTATAATGGCTACACCTTC	CASSITGSTYNGYTF
NA	TRBV7-3	TRBJ2-3	TRBD1	TGTGCCAGCAGCAGACAGGGGGCAGTAGCAGATACGCAGTATTTT	CASSRQGAVADTQYF
NA	TRBV4-2	TRBJ2-7	NA	TGTGCCAGCAGCCAAGATCACAGCGGGACATTCTACGAGCAGTACTTC	CASSQDHSGTFYEQYF
NA	TRBV10-3	TRBJ2-1	TRBD2	TGTGCCAATCGGGGGGGCCCCTACAATGAGCAGTTCTTC	CANRGGPYNEQFF
NA	TRBV7-2	TRBJ1-5	TRBD1	TGTGCCAGCAGCCTCCAACAGGGGGACAATCAGCCCCAGCATTTT	CASSLQQGDNQPQHF
NA	TRBV9	TRBJ2-5	NA	TGTGCCAGCAGCGTAGAAGGGCAGAGGTACCAAGAGACCCAGTACTTC	CASSVEGQRYQETQYF
once	TRBV18	TRBJ1-1	NA	TGTGCCAGCTCACCGGGGGGAAACACTGAAGCTTTCTTT	CASSPGGNTEAFF
once	TRBV29-1	TRBJ1-4	NA	TGCAGCGCCCGCGGGGGACCTGAAAAACTGTTTTTT	CSARGGPEKLFF
NA	TRBV20-1	TRBJ2-6	TRBD2	TGCAGTGCTAGTGTTTTTAGCGGGGCGAGCTCTGGGGCCAACGTCCTGACTTTC	CSASVFSGASSGANVLTF
NA	TRBV18	TRBJ1-3	NA	TGTGCCAGCTCACCACAGGGACCTACTGGAAACACCATATATTTT	CASSPQGPTGNTIYF
NA	TRBV29-1	TRBJ1-1	NA	TGCGGCTCCAGTGGAGACGCTGAAGCTTTCTTT	CGSSGDAEAFF
NA	TRBV15	TRBJ2-3	TRBD2	TGTGCCACCAGCAGATCAGCGGGAGCCACAGATACGCAGTATTTT	CATSRSAGATDTQYF
once	TRBV19	TRBJ2-7	NA	TGTGCCAGTAGTATACAAGGGGCCCGCGAGCAGTACTTC	CASSIQGAREQYF
NA	TRBV4-1	TRBJ1-5	NA	TGCGCCAGCAGCCAAGTGGTGCCCCCCTCCCGCAATCAGCCCCAGCATTTT	CASSQVVPPSRNQPQHF
NA	TRBV5-4	TRBJ2-3	TRBD2	TGTGCCAGCAGCTTGTCGGTAGCGGGGGGGCGGGATACGCAGTATTTT	CASSLSVAGGRDTQYF
NA	TRBV6-5	TRBJ2-5	TRBD1	TGTGCCAGCAGCGACAGGGGACCCCAAGAGACCCAGTACTTC	CASSDRGPQETQYF
NA	TRBV6-5	TRBJ2-7	TRBD1	TGTGCCAGCTGTTGGGGACAGGGTCCCTACGAGCAGTACTTC	CASCWGQGPYEQYF
NA	TRBV4-2	TRBJ1-2	TRBD1	TGTGCCAGCAGCCAAGGCCACGGGACAGCTTACTATGGCTACACCTTC	CASSQGHGTAYYGYTF
NA	TRBV12-3/TRBV12-4	TRBJ2-5	NA	TGTGCCAGCAGTGACCCCGGGCGGGAGACCCAGTACTTC	CASSDPGRETQYF
once	TRBV4-2	TRBJ2-1	TRBD2	TGTGCCAGCAGCCTCGTCCGGACTAGCGGGGGGGGCTCCTACAATGAGCAGTTCTTC	CASSLVRTSGGGSYNEQFF
NA	TRBV5-1	TRBJ1-2	TRBD1	TGCGCCAGCAGGCCGACAGGGGGCGACTATGGCTACACCTTC	CASRPTGGDYGYTF
once	TRBV3-1/TRBV3-2	TRBJ2-2	NA	TGTGCCAGCAGCCACTCCGGAAAAAACACCGGGGAGCTGTTTTTT	CASSHSGKNTGELFF
NA	TRBV7-2	TRBJ1-5	NA	TGTGCCAGCAGCCGTGACCCGGGAGGGCAGCCCCAGCATTTT	CASSRDPGGQPQHF
NA	TRBV5-1	TRBJ1-2	NA	TGCGCCAGCAGCATGGTCAGGCGGGCGCGTGGCTACACCTTC	CASSMVRRARGYTF
NA	TRBV19	TRBJ1-1	NA	TGTGCCAGTAGTTTCAGGGGCGTGAACACTGAAGCTTTCTTT	CASSFRGVNTEAFF
NA	TRBV6-5	TRBJ1-2	NA	TGTGCCAGCAGTTACGTCGGGACCACGGGGGGCTACACCTTC	CASSYVGTTGGYTF
NA	TRBV27	TRBJ1-2	NA	TGTGCCAGCGGGTACAGTTGGGGCTCTGGCTACACCTTC	CASGYSWGSGYTF
NA	TRBV6-5	TRBJ2-5	NA	TGTGCCAGCAACAAAGGGGGGGGTAGGGTGACCCAGTACTTC	CASNKGGGRVTQYF
NA	TRBV10-3	TRBJ2-7	TRBD1	TGTGCCATCAGTGGGCGGGACAGGCGTCCCTACGAGCAGTACTTC	CAISGRDRRPYEQYF
NA	TRBV7-6	TRBJ2-2	TRBD1	TGTGCCAGCAGCTCCCGGGACAGGGGGCATACCGGGGAGCTGTTTTTT	CASSSRDRGHTGELFF
once	TRBV5-6	TRBJ1-4	TRBD1	TGTGCCAGCAGCTTACAGGGGGCGGTTGCAACTAATGAAAAACTGTTTTTT	CASSLQGAVATNEKLFF